This note documents a single TCR beta chain sequence. This clonotype was detected ten times or more. This receptor's antigen is unknown. One base away there is no much larger clone; base qualities are not given. The data stem from a study of CD8 T cells in ankylosing spondylitis (dated by TCRdb to the late 2010s). Turning to the overall study: To find TCR variants linked to disease, the study profiled T cell receptor beta repertoires in ankylosing spondylitis patients and healthy donors. In total, the full study cohort was made up of roughly 110 healthy donors and 25 ankylosing spondylitis patients. Peripheral blood samples were taken, and synovial fluid was additionally collected from ankylosing spondylitis patients.

Reading from cysteine to phenylalanine, the CDR3 counts 12 amino acids. Only CDR3 DNA is held: 36 bases, read in frame from base 1. Looking up the germline V gene (reference sequence) yields CDR1 MNHEY and CDR2 SMNVEV. V lost 5 bases and J lost 3 bases; the stretch between them is 5 bases long. Sequencing was performed on an Illumina HiSeq 2500. Quantitative 5'-RACE with molecular barcodes was the method used to prepare the TCR beta libraries. In the source study's methods: Disease-linked TCR variants were identified with a new computational method built on a probabilistic model of VDJ rearrangement. In-frame beta chains were kept once TCRdb had trimmed the public reads at Q25 with fastp and called clones with MiXCR. Rows with one shared CDR3 protein collapse into an entry with the most common genes and DNA. These V and J calls originate from TCRdb's pipeline instead of the authors' own analysis. This sample comprises tens of thousands of distinct CDR3 sequences, roughly 5.2% of them detected only once. The top ten constitute 2.2% of the sample.

What the authors observed across the whole study: A TCR beta motif made up of several highly homologous amino acid variants appeared to be characteristic of blood from ankylosing spondylitis patients. The disease-linked clones had a CD8+ phenotype and were found at relatively low frequencies in peripheral blood. Significant enrichment of the disease-linked clones was reported in matched synovial fluid samples from ankylosing spondylitis patients. Some motif variants had previously been reported in the synovial fluid and blood of reactive arthritis patients, which suggests shared mechanisms of disease initiation.

The sequencing input was blood, either unsorted or a sorted T cell fraction (not recorded which). This clonotype was sampled from a male donor with ankylosing spondylitis or in good health (not recorded which). Recombination linked TRBV27 to TRBJ1-5, with the D gene too uncertain to name. The DNA is as follows: TGTGCCAGCAGTCCGCCCAATCAGCCCCAGCATTTT. It translates to CASSPPNQPQHF.